A single sample gave rise to the 4 T cell receptor beta chains below, sequenced in a study of CD8 T cells in ankylosing spondylitis (dated by TCRdb to about 2017). Libraries were prepared through 5' RACE. TCRdb names Illumina HiSeq 2500 as the instrument used. Using fastp at Q25 and MiXCR, TCRdb reprocessed the public reads and kept productive beta chains. Rows with one shared CDR3 protein collapse into an entry with the most common genes and DNA. This sample holds some 100,000 distinct CDR3 sequences; roughly 8.3% were observed only once. Around a tenth of the sample comes from the top ten. Sequencing was carried out using blood, either unsorted or a sorted T cell fraction (not recorded which). These receptors were collected from a male donor with ankylosing spondylitis or in good health (not recorded which).

This clonotype appeared many times. The J gene is TRBJ2-1, the V gene TRBV20-1; 8 bases map to TRBD2. CDR3 length equals 14 residues. Trimming at V came to 3 bases and at J to 4 bases, leaving 5 bases not matched to a gene. In germline, CDR1 is DFQATT, CDR2 SNEGSKA (reference sequence). DNA for the CDR3: TGCAGTGCTAGGGCACTAGCGGTGTACAATGAGCAGTTCTTC. Its protein is CSARALAVYNEQFF.

The table lists this clonotype with many counts. The chain joins TRBV20-1 to TRBJ1-5; weak D call: TRBD1 (6 bases). This CDR3 comprises 13 residues. V gave up 6 bases and J gave up 6 bases, with 15 bases separating them. Looked up from germline, CDR1 is DFQATT and CDR2 is SNEGSKA (reference sequence). The CDR3, as DNA: TGCAGTGCCTTGAGGGGGGGTGGTCAGCCCCAGCATTTT. It encodes CSALRGGGQPQHF.

This clonotype was picked up a small number of times. The CDR3 DNA reads as TGTGCCAGCAGTGAGGGACAGCGCTTTAACTATGGCTACACCTTC. It translates to CASSEGQRFNYGYTF. This sequence joins TRBV6-2 or TRBV6-3 and TRBJ1-2; 7 bases are a match to TRBD1. The CDR3 extends over 15 amino acids. J lost 1 base, V lost 5 bases, and 7 bases had no gene match. From germline, CDR1 is MNHEY and CDR2 SVGEGT.

This clonotype was recorded many times. J is TRBJ1-5 and V is TRBV4-3; D gene ambiguous. Germline CDR1 and CDR2: LGHNA and YSLEER. This CDR3 comprises 13 residues. Trimming shortened V by 0 bases and J by 5 bases, and 5 bases separated the two germline ends. The CDR3 sequence: CASSQDIYQPQHF. CDR3 in DNA: TGCGCCAGCAGCCAAGATATTTATCAGCCCCAGCATTTT.